These T cell receptor beta chains were read from a single sample in a study of identical twins. TCRdb redid the calling of the 5' RACE reads with MiXCR, one entry per CDR3 protein. This sample carries 450,000 to 600,000 distinct CDR3 sequences, 20% to 25% of them seen once, and the ten largest clones take 0.48%. The same data also went into a second study, on yellow fever vaccine responses in identical twins.

Sequenced sample: CD4+ T cells sorted from blood. The source of these receptors is a woman aged 18-29 years in good health. The CDR3 runs from the conserved cysteine through the conserved F or W. D genes are given only for firm matches. Clone size appears in some rows only: once, few, many, or a class for an expanded clone.

v_gene	d_gene	abundance	j_gene	CDR3aa	CDR3nt
TRBV20-1	NA	many	TRBJ2-2	CSARGTLNTGELFF	TGCAGTGCTAGAGGGACTTTGAACACCGGGGAGCTGTTTTTT
TRBV7-8	NA	NA	TRBJ2-4	CASSRQSLAKNIQYF	TGTGCCAGCAGCCGACAGAGTTTAGCCAAAAACATTCAGTACTTC
TRBV7-8	NA	few	TRBJ2-7	CASSLVLGQYF	TGTGCCAGCAGCTTAGTATTAGGACAGTACTTC
TRBV7-9	TRBD2	few	TRBJ2-7	CASISLAGQNYEQYF	TGTGCCAGCATCAGCTTAGCGGGCCAAAACTACGAGCAGTACTTC
TRBV7-6	TRBD1	few	TRBJ2-3	CASSLGDRSATQYF	TGTGCCAGCAGCTTAGGGGACAGGTCAGCTACGCAGTATTTT
TRBV9	NA	NA	TRBJ1-3	CASSVEGTGNTIYF	TGTGCCAGCAGCGTAGAAGGGACTGGAAACACCATATATTTT
TRBV12-3/TRBV12-4	TRBD1	many	TRBJ2-7	CASSAGTGNYEQYF	TGTGCCAGCAGCGCCGGGACAGGGAACTACGAGCAGTACTTC
TRBV4-2	NA	NA	TRBJ2-3	CASSQERLGQANTQYF	TGTGCCAGCAGCCAAGAACGCCTAGGCCAGGCAAATACGCAGTATTTT
TRBV12-3/TRBV12-4	TRBD1	NA	TRBJ2-7	CASSFRRGQGAYEQYF	TGTGCCAGCAGTTTTAGAAGGGGACAGGGCGCCTACGAGCAGTACTTC
TRBV6-6	TRBD1	NA	TRBJ2-5	CASSYLRTGQETQYF	TGTGCCAGCAGTTACTTACGGACAGGGCAGGAGACCCAGTACTTC
TRBV5-1	NA	NA	TRBJ1-2	CASSSQGDYGYTF	TGCGCCAGCAGCTCTCAGGGCGACTATGGCTACACCTTC
TRBV7-9	NA	NA	TRBJ2-7	CASSQPDRLSYEQYF	TGTGCCAGCAGCCAGCCGGACAGACTATCCTACGAGCAGTACTTC
TRBV5-1	NA	NA	TRBJ1-2	CASREGENYGYTF	TGCGCCAGCCGGGAGGGGGAAAACTATGGCTACACCTTC
TRBV28	NA	NA	TRBJ2-2	CASSFRLSPNTGELFF	TGTGCCAGCAGTTTTCGACTATCTCCGAACACCGGGGAGCTGTTTTTT